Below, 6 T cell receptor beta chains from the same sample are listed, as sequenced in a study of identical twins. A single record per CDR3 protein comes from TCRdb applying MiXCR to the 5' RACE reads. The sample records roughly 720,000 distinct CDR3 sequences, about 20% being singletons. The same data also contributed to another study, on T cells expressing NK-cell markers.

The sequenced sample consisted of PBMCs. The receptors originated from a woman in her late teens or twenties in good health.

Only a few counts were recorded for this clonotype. The CDR3 here is CSAVTGGTEAFF. DNA for the CDR3: TGCAGTGCTGTTACAGGGGGCACTGAAGCTTTCTTT. The chain employs TRBV20-1 and TRBJ1-1; 8 bases fit TRBD1. The CDR3 totals 12 residues. J was trimmed by 4 bases and V by 5 bases; bases with no gene match: 3. The germline V gene encodes CDR1 DFQATT and CDR2 SNEGSKA (reference sequence).

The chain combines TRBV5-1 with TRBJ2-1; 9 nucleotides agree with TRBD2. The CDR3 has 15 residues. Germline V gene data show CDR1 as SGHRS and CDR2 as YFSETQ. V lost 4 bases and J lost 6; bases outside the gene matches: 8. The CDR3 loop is CASSQRGLAPNEQFF. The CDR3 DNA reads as TGCGCCAGCAGCCAAAGGGGACTAGCACCCAATGAGCAGTTCTTC. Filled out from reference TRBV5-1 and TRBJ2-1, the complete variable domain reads KAGVTQTPRYLIKTRGQQVTLSCSPISGHRSVSWYQQTPGQGLQFLFEYFSETQRNKGNFPGRFSGRQFSNSRSEMNVSTLELGDSALYLCASSQRGLAPNEQFFGPGTRLTVL.

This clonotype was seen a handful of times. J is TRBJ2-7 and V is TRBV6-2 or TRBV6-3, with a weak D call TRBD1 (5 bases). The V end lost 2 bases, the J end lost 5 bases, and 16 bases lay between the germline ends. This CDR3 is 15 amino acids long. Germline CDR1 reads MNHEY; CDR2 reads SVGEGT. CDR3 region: CASSYTMTEPHEQYF. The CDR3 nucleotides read TGTGCCAGCAGTTACACTATGACAGAACCCCACGAGCAGTACTTC.

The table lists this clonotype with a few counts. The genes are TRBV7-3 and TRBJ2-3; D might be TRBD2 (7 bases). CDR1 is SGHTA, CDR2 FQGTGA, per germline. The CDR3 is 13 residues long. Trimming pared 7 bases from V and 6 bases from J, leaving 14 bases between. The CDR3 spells CASTSGGLDTQYF. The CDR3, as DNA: TGTGCCAGCACGTCCGGGGGGCTGGATACGCAGTATTTT.

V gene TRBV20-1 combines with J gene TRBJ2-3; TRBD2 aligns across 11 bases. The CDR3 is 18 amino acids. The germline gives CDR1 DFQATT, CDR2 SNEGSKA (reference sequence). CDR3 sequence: CRGQAPGSGGALADTQYF. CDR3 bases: TGCAGGGGCCAGGCTCCGGGTAGCGGGGGGGCCCTGGCAGATACGCAGTATTTT.

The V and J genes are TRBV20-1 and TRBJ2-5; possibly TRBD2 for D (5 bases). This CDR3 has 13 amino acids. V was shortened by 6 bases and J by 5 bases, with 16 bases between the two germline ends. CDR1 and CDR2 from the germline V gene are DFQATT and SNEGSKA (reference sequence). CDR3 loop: CSASGPSGETQYF. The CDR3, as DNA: TGCAGTGCGTCCGGACCCTCGGGGGAGACCCAGTACTTC.